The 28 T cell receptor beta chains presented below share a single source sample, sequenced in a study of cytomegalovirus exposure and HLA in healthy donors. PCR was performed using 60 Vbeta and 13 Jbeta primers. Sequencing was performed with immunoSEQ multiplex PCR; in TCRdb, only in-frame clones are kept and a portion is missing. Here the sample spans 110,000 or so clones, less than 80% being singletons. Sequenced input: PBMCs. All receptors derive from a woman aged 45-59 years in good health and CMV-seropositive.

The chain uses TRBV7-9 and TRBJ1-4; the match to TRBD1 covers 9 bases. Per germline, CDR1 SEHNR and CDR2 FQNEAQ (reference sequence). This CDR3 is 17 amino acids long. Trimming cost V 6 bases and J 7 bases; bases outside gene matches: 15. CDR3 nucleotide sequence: TGTGCCAGCAGGCCCGGACAGGGGAGGGTAGACGGTGAAAAACTGTTTTTT. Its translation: CASRPGQGRVDGEKLFF.

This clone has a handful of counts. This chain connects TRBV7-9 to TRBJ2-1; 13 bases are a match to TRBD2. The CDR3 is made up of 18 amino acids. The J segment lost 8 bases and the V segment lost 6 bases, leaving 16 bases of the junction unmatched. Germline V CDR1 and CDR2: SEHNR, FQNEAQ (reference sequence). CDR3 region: CASRKTQTGTSGEYEQFF. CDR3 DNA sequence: TGTGCCAGCAGAAAAACTCAAACCGGGACTAGCGGGGAGTATGAGCAGTTCTTC.

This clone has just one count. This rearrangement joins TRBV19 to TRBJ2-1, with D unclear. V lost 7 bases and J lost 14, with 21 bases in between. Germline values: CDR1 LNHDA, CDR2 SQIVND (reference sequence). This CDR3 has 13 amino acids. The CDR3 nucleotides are TGTGCCAGTAAACGAACCCGTGGCGACCGGGAGTTCTTC. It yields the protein CASKRTRGDREFF.

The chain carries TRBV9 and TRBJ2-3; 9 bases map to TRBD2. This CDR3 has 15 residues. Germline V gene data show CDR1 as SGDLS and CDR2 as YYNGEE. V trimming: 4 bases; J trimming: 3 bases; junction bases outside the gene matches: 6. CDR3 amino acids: CASSTIAGVTDTQYF. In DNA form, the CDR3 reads TGTGCCAGCAGCACGATAGCGGGAGTAACAGATACGCAGTATTTT.

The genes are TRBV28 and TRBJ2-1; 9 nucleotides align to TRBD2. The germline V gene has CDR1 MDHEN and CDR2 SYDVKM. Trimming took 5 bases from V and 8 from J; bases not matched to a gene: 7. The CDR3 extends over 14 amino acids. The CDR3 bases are TGTGCCAGCAGTCCTAGCGGGATGGTCTATGAGCAGTTCTTC. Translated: CASSPSGMVYEQFF.

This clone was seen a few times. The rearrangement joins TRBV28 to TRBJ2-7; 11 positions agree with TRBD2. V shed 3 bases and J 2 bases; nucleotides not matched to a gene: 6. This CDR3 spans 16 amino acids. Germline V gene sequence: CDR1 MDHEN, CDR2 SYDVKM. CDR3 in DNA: TGTGCCAGCAGTTTCCGACTAGCGGGGCCTACCTACGAGCAGTACTTC. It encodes CASSFRLAGPTYEQYF.

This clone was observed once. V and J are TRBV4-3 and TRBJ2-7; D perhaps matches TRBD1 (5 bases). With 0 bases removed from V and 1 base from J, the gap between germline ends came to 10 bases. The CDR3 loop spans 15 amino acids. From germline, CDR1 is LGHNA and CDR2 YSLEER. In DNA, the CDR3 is TGCGCCAGCAGCCAAGATCACCGACAGTCCTACGAGCAGTACTTC. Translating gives CASSQDHRQSYEQYF.

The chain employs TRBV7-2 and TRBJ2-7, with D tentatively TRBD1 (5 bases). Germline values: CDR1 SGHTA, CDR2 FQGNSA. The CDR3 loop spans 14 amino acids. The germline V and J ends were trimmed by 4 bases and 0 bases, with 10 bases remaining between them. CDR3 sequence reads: CASSSDSNSYEQYF. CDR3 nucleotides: TGTGCCAGCAGCTCAGACAGTAACTCCTACGAGCAGTACTTC.

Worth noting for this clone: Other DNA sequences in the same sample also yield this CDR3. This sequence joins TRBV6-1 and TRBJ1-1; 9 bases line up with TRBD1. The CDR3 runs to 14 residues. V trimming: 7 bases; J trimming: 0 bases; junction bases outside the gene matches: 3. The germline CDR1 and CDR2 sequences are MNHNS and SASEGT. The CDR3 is CASTRDRVNTEAFF. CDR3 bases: TGTGCCAGCACCAGGGACAGGGTGAACACTGAAGCTTTCTTT.

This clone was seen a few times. For the CDR3, the DNA is TGTGCCAGCAGCGGCATGACTAGCGGGAGGGAGACCCAGTACTTC. Its translation is CASSGMTSGRETQYF. The V call is TRBV9, the J call TRBJ2-5; 13 bases are shared with TRBD2. This CDR3 has 15 residues. The J segment lost 5 bases and the V segment lost 3 bases, leaving 4 bases of the junction unmatched. Germline CDR1 reads SGDLS; CDR2 reads YYNGEE.

CDR3 sequence: CASSTRTGNTEAFF. The CDR3 DNA sequence: TGTGCCAGCAGTACCCGGACAGGGAATACTGAAGCTTTCTTT. This rearrangement joins TRBV28 to TRBJ1-1; 8 bases line up with TRBD1. V lost 5 bases to trimming and J lost 5 bases; unmatched junction nucleotides: 7. Germline V gene lookup returns CDR1 MDHEN and CDR2 SYDVKM. The CDR3 is 14 residues long. Full variable domain (remainder filled in from reference TRBV28 and TRBJ1-1): DVKVTQSSRYLVKRTGEKVFLECVQDMDHENMFWYRQDPGLGLRLIYFSYDVKMKEKGDIPEGYSVSREKKERFSLILESASTNQTSMYLCASSTRTGNTEAFFGQGTRLTVV.

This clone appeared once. This CDR3 is CASRADPGGSDSYEQYF. The DNA for the CDR3 is TGTGCCAGCAGGGCCGATCCGGGGGGAAGTGACTCCTACGAGCAGTACTTC. V and J are TRBV25-1 and TRBJ2-7; TRBD2 matches 7 bases. Germline CDR1 reads MGHDK; CDR2 reads SYGVNS. Trimming at V came to 6 bases and at J to 0 bases, leaving 14 bases not matched to a gene. The CDR3 loop spans 17 amino acids.

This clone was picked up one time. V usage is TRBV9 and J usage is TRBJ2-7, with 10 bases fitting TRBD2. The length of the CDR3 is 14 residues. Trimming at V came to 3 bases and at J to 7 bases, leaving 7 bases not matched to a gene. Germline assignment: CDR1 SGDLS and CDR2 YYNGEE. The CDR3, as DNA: TGTGCCAGCAGCGCCCTAGCGGGAGTAGGGGAGCAGTACTTC. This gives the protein CASSALAGVGEQYF.

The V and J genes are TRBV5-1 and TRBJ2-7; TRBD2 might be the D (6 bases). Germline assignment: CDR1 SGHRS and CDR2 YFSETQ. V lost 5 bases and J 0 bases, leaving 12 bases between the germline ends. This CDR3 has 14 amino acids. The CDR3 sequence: CASRRDGGSYEQYF. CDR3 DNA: TGCGCCAGCAGGAGGGACGGGGGCTCCTACGAGCAGTACTTC.

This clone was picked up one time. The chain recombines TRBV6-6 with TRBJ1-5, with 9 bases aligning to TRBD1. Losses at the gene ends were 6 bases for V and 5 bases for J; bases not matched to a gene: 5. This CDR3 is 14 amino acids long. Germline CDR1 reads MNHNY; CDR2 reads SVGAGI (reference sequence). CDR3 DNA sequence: TGTGCCAGCAGACGGACAGGGGATTATCAGCCCCAGCATTTT. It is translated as CASRRTGDYQPQHF.

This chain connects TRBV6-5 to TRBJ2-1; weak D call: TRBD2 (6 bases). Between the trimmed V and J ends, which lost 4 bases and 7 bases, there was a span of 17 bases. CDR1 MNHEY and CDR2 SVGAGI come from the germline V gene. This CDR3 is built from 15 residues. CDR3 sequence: CASSLTGTQSNEQFF. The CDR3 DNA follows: TGTGCCAGCAGTTTAACCGGGACTCAATCGAATGAGCAGTTCTTC.

CDR3 in DNA: TGTGCCAGCAGCTCCTTGACAGGGAACTACGAGCAGTACTTC. Protein: CASSSLTGNYEQYF. This chain uses TRBV7-2 with TRBJ2-7, with TRBD1 matching 7 bases. The V gene end was trimmed by 4 bases and the J gene end by 3 bases; junction bases not matched to a gene: 6. Germline V lookup: CDR1 SGHTA, CDR2 FQGNSA. CDR3 size: 14 residues.

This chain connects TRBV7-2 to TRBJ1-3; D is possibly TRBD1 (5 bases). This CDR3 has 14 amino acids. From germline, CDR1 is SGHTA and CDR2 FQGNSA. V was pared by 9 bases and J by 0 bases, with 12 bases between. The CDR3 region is CASTAGYSGNTIYF. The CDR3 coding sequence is TGTGCCAGTACCGCAGGGTACTCTGGAAACACCATATATTTT.

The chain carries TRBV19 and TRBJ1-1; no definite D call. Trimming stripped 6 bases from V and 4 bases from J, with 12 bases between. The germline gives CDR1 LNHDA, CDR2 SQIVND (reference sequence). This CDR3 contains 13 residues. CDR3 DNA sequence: TGTGCCAGTAGCCAAACACACCTCACTGAAGCTTTCTTT. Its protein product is CASSQTHLTEAFF.

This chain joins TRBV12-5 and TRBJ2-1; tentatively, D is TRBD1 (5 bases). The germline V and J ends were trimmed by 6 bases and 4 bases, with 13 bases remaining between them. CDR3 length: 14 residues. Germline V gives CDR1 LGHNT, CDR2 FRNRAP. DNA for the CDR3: TGTGCTAGTGGGAGACAGACAGAATACAATGAGCAGTTCTTC. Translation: CASGRQTEYNEQFF.

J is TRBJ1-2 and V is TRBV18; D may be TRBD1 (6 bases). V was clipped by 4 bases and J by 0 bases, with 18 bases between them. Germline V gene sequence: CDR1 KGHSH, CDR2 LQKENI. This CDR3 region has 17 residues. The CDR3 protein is CASSLQGTSATNYGYTF. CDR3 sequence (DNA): TGTGCCAGCTCACTACAAGGGACAAGCGCTACTAACTATGGCTACACCTTC.

CDR3 loop: CASSYGQGASDTQYF. CDR3 DNA: TGTGCCAGCAGTTACGGGCAGGGGGCTTCAGATACGCAGTATTTT. This chain connects TRBV6-5 to TRBJ2-3, with 8 bases matching TRBD1. Germline values: CDR1 MNHEY, CDR2 SVGAGI. J gave up 4 bases and V 2 bases, and 5 bases lay outside the gene matches. The CDR3 sequence is 15 residues long.

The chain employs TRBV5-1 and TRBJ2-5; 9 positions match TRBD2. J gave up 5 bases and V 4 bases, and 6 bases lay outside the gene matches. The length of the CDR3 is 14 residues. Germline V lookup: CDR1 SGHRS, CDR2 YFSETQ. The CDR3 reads CASSPEGLAETQYF. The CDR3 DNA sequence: TGCGCCAGCAGCCCTGAGGGACTAGCTGAGACCCAGTACTTC.

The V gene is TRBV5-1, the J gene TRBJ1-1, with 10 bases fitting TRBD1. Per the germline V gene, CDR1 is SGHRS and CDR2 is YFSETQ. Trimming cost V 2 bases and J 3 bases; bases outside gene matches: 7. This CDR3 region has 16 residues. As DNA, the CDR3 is TGCGCCAGCAGCTTTCTCGATGACAGGGGGCACACTGAAGCTTTCTTT. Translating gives CASSFLDDRGHTEAFF.

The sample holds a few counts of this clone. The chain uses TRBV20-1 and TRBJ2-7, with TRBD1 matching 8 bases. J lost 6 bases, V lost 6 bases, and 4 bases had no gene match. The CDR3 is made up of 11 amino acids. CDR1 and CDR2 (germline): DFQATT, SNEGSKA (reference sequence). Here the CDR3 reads CSAGQGGEQYF. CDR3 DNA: TGCAGTGCCGGACAGGGCGGCGAGCAGTACTTC.

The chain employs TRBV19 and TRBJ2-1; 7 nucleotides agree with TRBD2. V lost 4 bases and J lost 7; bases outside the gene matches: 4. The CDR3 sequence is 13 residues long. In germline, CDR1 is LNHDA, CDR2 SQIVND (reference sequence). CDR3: CASSSGGRNEQFF. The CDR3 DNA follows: TGTGCCAGTAGTAGCGGGGGACGAAATGAGCAGTTCTTC.

The CDR3 here is CATSRDGGENTEAFF. In nucleotides, the CDR3 is TGTGCCACCAGCAGAGATGGGGGGGAGAACACTGAAGCTTTCTTT. The gene calls are TRBV15 and TRBJ1-1; possibly TRBD1 for D (5 bases). Looked up from germline, CDR1 is LNHNV and CDR2 is YYDKDF (reference sequence). CDR3 size: 15 residues. Trimming removed 0 bases at V and 1 base at J, with 9 bases between.

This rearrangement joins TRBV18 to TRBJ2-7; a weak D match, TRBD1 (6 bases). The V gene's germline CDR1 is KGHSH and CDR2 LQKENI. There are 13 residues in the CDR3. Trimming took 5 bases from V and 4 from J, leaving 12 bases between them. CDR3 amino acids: CASSTGTLYEQYF. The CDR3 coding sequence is TGTGCCAGCTCAACCGGGACACTTTACGAGCAGTACTTC.